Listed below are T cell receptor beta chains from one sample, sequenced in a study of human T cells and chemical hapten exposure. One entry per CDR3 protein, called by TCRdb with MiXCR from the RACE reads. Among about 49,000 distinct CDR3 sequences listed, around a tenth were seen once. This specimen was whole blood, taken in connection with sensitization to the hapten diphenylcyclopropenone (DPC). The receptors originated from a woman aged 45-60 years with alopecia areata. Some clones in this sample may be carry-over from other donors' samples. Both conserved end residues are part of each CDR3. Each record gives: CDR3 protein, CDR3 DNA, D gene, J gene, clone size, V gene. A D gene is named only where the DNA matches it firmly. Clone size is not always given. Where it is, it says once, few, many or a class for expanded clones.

CASRGAGTEAFF | TGTGCCAGCAGAGGCGCCGGCACTGAAGCTTTCTTT | - | TRBJ1-1 | many | TRBV11-3
CSARPPSGGGTEAFF | TGCAGTGCTAGACCCCCTTCAGGGGGCGGCACTGAAGCTTTCTTT | TRBD1 | TRBJ1-1 | many | TRBV20-1
CSVEDPLRGTEAFF | TGCAGCGTTGAAGACCCCCTTAGGGGCACTGAAGCTTTCTTT | - | TRBJ1-1 | - | TRBV29-1
CASSQESAGGETQYF | TGTGCCAGCAGCCAAGAGTCAGCGGGAGGAGAGACCCAGTACTTC | TRBD2 | TRBJ2-5 | many | TRBV3-1
CASSFHNGGNQPQHF | TGTGCCAGCAGTTTCCACAATGGGGGAAATCAGCCCCAGCATTTT | - | TRBJ1-5 | - | TRBV28
CASSLGQGTQQYF | TGTGCCAGCAGTTTGGGACAGGGCACCCAGCAGTACTTC | TRBD1 | TRBJ2-7 | few | TRBV28
CASSAHLPGAGDTQYF | TGTGCCAGCAGCGCCCATCTCCCGGGGGCGGGAGATACGCAGTATTTT | - | TRBJ2-3 | many | TRBV11-2
CASSQDRWGKQFF | TGCGCCAGCAGCCAAGATCGGTGGGGCAAGCAGTTCTTC | - | TRBJ2-1 | few | TRBV4-3
CASRVTGGAYSEAFF | TGTGCCAGCAGGGTAACAGGGGGCGCTTATAGTGAAGCTTTCTTT | TRBD1 | TRBJ1-1 | many | TRBV7-9
CSARLAGGGEQFF | TGCAGCGCACGACTAGCGGGAGGGGGTGAGCAGTTCTTC | TRBD2 | TRBJ2-1 | - | TRBV29-1
CASSEGVTVSKTQYF | TGTGCCAGCAGTGAAGGGGTTACAGTGTCGAAGACCCAGTACTTC | - | TRBJ2-5 | - | TRBV2
CASSTPTGSDTEAFF | TGTGCCAGTAGTACCCCAACAGGGTCGGACACTGAAGCTTTCTTT | - | TRBJ1-1 | - | TRBV19
CSSFQGFNYGYTF | TGCAGTTCCTTTCAGGGATTCAACTATGGCTACACCTTC | - | TRBJ1-2 | many | TRBV20-1
CASRQTGIADTQYF | TGTGCCAGCAGACAGACAGGGATCGCAGATACGCAGTATTTT | - | TRBJ2-3 | - | TRBV3-2
CASSEVGQGFGAFF | TGTGCCAGCAGTGAAGTTGGACAGGGCTTTGGAGCTTTCTTT | TRBD1 | TRBJ1-1 | few | TRBV6-1
CASSSGRNTGELFF | TGTGCCAGCAGCTCCGGACGGAACACCGGGGAGCTGTTTTTT | - | TRBJ2-2 | many | TRBV7-6
CSAREGSRENQPQHF | TGCAGTGCTAGAGAAGGGTCCAGGGAAAATCAGCCCCAGCATTTT | - | TRBJ1-5 | many | TRBV20-1
CASTPGQGAQETQYF | TGTGCCAGCACCCCGGGCCAGGGGGCTCAAGAGACCCAGTACTTC | TRBD1 | TRBJ2-5 | many | TRBV7-8
CASSPTTGATEAFF | TGTGCCAGCTCACCTACTACAGGGGCGACTGAAGCTTTCTTT | TRBD1 | TRBJ1-1 | many | TRBV18
CSAISGWNSPLHF | TGCAGTGCTATAAGTGGCTGGAATTCACCCCTCCACTTT | - | TRBJ1-6 | - | TRBV20-1
CAISKTENTEAFF | TGTGCCATCAGCAAAACAGAAAACACTGAAGCTTTCTTT | - | TRBJ1-1 | - | TRBV10-3
CSVEFGTEAFF | TGCAGCGTTGAGTTTGGAACTGAAGCTTTCTTT | - | TRBJ1-1 | few | TRBV29-1
CSARDPASGSFYEQFF | TGCAGTGCTAGAGACCCAGCTAGCGGGAGTTTTTATGAGCAGTTCTTC | TRBD2 | TRBJ2-1 | many | TRBV20-1
CASSLTGINQPQHF | TGTGCCAGCAGCTTGACAGGGATCAATCAGCCCCAGCATTTT | TRBD1 | TRBJ1-5 | many | TRBV7-9
CASSLTKNIQYF | TGTGCCAGCAGCTTAACCAAAAACATTCAGTACTTC | - | TRBJ2-4 | many | TRBV7-2
CASSLLNGRGEQYF | TGTGCCAGCAGTTTGCTTAACGGGAGGGGCGAGCAGTACTTC | TRBD2 | TRBJ2-7 | - | TRBV12-3/TRBV12-4
CASSPTASGRIREQFF | TGTGCCAGCAGCCCAACCGCGAGCGGGAGGATTCGCGAGCAGTTCTTC | TRBD2 | TRBJ2-1 | many | TRBV3-1
CASSATSGPTEQYF | TGTGCCAGCAGCGCGACTAGCGGGCCCACTGAGCAGTACTTC | TRBD2 | TRBJ2-7 | few | TRBV3-1
CASSLYRGYNSPLHF | TGTGCCAGCAGTTTATACAGGGGGTATAATTCACCCCTCCACTTT | TRBD1 | TRBJ1-6 | - | TRBV28
CASSQAGTRYNEQFF | TGTGCCAGCAGCCAAGCCGGAACTAGGTACAATGAGCAGTTCTTC | - | TRBJ2-1 | many | TRBV4-2
CASSWRGGNYNSPLHF | TGTGCCAGCAGTTGGAGGGGGGGCAATTATAATTCACCCCTCCACTTT | - | TRBJ1-6 | many | TRBV6-5
CASSSDSQFYEQYF | TGTGCCAGCAGTTCGGACAGCCAGTTCTACGAGCAGTACTTC | - | TRBJ2-7 | many | TRBV12-3/TRBV12-4
CASSETGHSNQPQHF | TGTGCCAGCAGCGAGACGGGTCATAGCAATCAGCCCCAGCATTTT | - | TRBJ1-5 | many | TRBV9
CASSLGASKYEQYF | TGTGCCAGCAGCTTAGGGGCTAGTAAGTACGAGCAGTACTTC | - | TRBJ2-7 | - | TRBV7-2
CSAYRAGVFDEQYF | TGCAGTGCTTACCGAGCGGGAGTGTTTGACGAGCAGTACTTC | TRBD2 | TRBJ2-7 | many | TRBV20-1
CASSQDRGPLSGYTF | TGCGCCAGCAGCCAAGACCGCGGTCCTCTTTCCGGCTACACCTTC | - | TRBJ1-2 | - | TRBV4-3
CSVAQLNQPQHF | TGCAGCGTTGCCCAATTAAATCAGCCCCAGCATTTT | - | TRBJ1-5 | many | TRBV29-1
CSVRAVANTEAFF | TGCAGCGTGCGGGCAGTGGCGAACACTGAAGCTTTCTTT | - | TRBJ1-1 | many | TRBV29-1
CASSKQGPNTDTQYF | TGTGCCAGCAGTAAACAGGGACCTAACACAGATACGCAGTATTTT | - | TRBJ2-3 | - | TRBV28
CASSVFMNTEAFF | TGTGCCAGCAGTGTATTCATGAACACTGAAGCTTTCTTT | - | TRBJ1-1 | many | TRBV2
CASSLRVGAQETQYF | TGTGCCAGCAGCTTAAGAGTGGGGGCCCAAGAGACCCAGTACTTC | - | TRBJ2-5 | many | TRBV7-9
CSARDRQRLDYEQYF | TGCAGTGCTAGAGACCGACAGAGGCTCGACTACGAGCAGTACTTC | - | TRBJ2-7 | many | TRBV20-1
CASRWAWEQYF | TGTGCAAGTCGCTGGGCTTGGGAGCAGTACTTC | - | TRBJ2-7 | many | TRBV12-2
CASSEVGGFQPQHF | TGTGCCAGCAGTGAAGTGGGGGGCTTTCAGCCCCAGCATTTT | - | TRBJ1-5 | many | TRBV2
CASSQRGRALTDTQYF | TGTGCCAGCAGCCAACGCGGGAGGGCCTTAACAGATACGCAGTATTTT | TRBD2 | TRBJ2-3 | - | TRBV3-1